These 17 T cell receptor beta chains came from one sample sequenced in a study of OX40 agonist ivuxolimab in advanced cancers. Repertoires were generated with immunoSEQ multiplex PCR, while TCRdb's copy carries only in-frame clones and drops some. The sample holds more than 85,000 clones; about 83% are singletons and the top ten take 0.5% to 0.55%. This material consisted of CD4+ or CD8+ T cells sorted from blood, taken in a trial of the OX40 agonist ivuxolimab. The receptors derive from an adult with an advanced solid tumor such as melanoma, head and neck, liver or kidney cancer.

The chain carries TRBV6-5 and TRBJ1-2; the D gene is possibly TRBD1 (6 bases). The CDR3 is 12 residues long. Trimming left V 7 bases short and J 3 bases short, with 9 bases between. Germline V lookup: CDR1 MNHEY, CDR2 SVGAGI. The CDR3 sequence is CASKGGDYGYTF. As DNA, the CDR3 is TGTGCCAGCAAGGGGGGGGACTATGGCTACACCTTC.

The chain is built from TRBV9 and TRBJ2-2, with 8 bases lining up with TRBD1. V lost 1 base and J lost 0; bases outside the gene matches: 5. The CDR3 runs to 17 residues. Looked up from germline, CDR1 is SGDLS and CDR2 is YYNGEE. DNA of the CDR3: TGTGCCAGCAGCGTAACAGGGACAGGCGCGAACACCGGGGAGCTGTTTTTT. As protein: CASSVTGTGANTGELFF.

Concerning this clone itself: Without the conserved terminal phenylalanine or tryptophan, this CDR3 likely stems from a read error. The rearrangement joins TRBV6-6 to TRBJ1-6; D not certain. V was shortened by 5 bases and J by 7 bases, with 15 bases between the two germline ends. The CDR3 contains 15 residues. CDR1 and CDR2 (germline): MNHNY, SVGAGI (reference sequence). DNA of the CDR3: TGTGCCAGCAGTGGAGGGAAAGCCAACAATTCACCCCTCCACCTT. This translates into CASSGGKANNSPLHL.

The gene calls are TRBV18 and TRBJ2-3, with D perhaps TRBD2 (7 bases). The CDR3 has 16 amino acids. From germline, CDR1 is KGHSH and CDR2 LQKENI. The V end was cut by 2 bases, the J end by 5 bases, with 17 bases between. The CDR3 DNA reads as TGTGCCAGCTCACCAGAGGCGTGGGGGGGCCGAGATACGCAGTATTTT. As protein: CASSPEAWGGRDTQYF.

The chain carries TRBV27 and TRBJ2-2; 10 bases are a match to TRBD1. The J segment lost 3 bases and the V segment lost 5 bases, leaving 0 bases of the junction unmatched. The CDR3 extends over 14 amino acids. Germline CDR1 reads MNHEY; CDR2 reads SMNVEV (reference sequence). The CDR3 reads CASSGQGDTGELFF. Written as DNA, the CDR3 is TGTGCCAGCAGTGGACAGGGGGACACCGGGGAGCTGTTTTTT.

The rearrangement joins TRBV9 to TRBJ2-5, with 8 bases lining up with TRBD2. This CDR3 has 16 residues. Trimming took 4 bases from V and 3 from J; bases not matched to a gene: 11. Per germline, CDR1 SGDLS and CDR2 YYNGEE. The CDR3 region is CASSSLGTSRKETQYF. The CDR3 DNA reads as TGTGCCAGCAGCTCCCTCGGGACTAGTCGGAAAGAGACCCAGTACTTC.

This clone appeared once. This CDR3 reads CSVGLSSNQPQHF. The CDR3 bases are TGCAGCGTTGGCCTCTCGAGCAATCAGCCCCAGCATTTT. The chain joins TRBV29-1 to TRBJ1-5, with D unresolved. Germline V gene data show CDR1 as SQVTM and CDR2 as ANQGSEA. The V end was cut by 4 bases, the J end by 1 base, with 8 bases between. The CDR3 runs 13 residues.

V gene TRBV7-9 combines with J gene TRBJ1-1, with unresolved D. Germline V lookup: CDR1 SEHNR, CDR2 FQNEAQ (reference sequence). The CDR3 sequence is 13 residues long. The V end was cut by 5 bases, the J end by 6 bases, with 13 bases between. This CDR3 reads CASSPYGHAEAFF. The DNA for the CDR3 is TGTGCCAGCAGCCCCTACGGCCACGCTGAAGCTTTCTTT.

This clone was recorded only once. This chain uses TRBV11-2 with TRBJ2-1; 8 nucleotides agree with TRBD2. The CDR3 spans 14 residues. J gave up 7 bases and V 8 bases, and 10 bases lay outside the gene matches. Germline-derived CDR1 and CDR2 are SGHAT and FQNNGV. CDR3 sequence (DNA): TGTGCCAGCCTGACCGGGACTAGTTGGAATGAGCAGTTCTTC. This translates into CASLTGTSWNEQFF.

This rearrangement joins TRBV6-6 to TRBJ1-5, with D hard to call. The V end was cut by 7 bases, the J end by 11 bases, with 12 bases between. Per the germline V gene, CDR1 is MNHNY and CDR2 is SVGAGI (reference sequence). CDR3 length equals 11 residues. The CDR3 region is CASIQNGAQHF. The CDR3 bases are TGTGCCAGCATTCAAAACGGAGCCCAGCATTTT.

This clone has a single count. This CDR3 is missing its conserved last phenylalanine or tryptophan, likely due to a read error. V gene TRBV28 combines with J gene TRBJ1-6; 8 positions match TRBD1. The V and J ends lost 2 bases and 11 bases, in that order; junction bases with no gene match: 5. Germline loops: CDR1 MDHEN, CDR2 SYDVKM. The CDR3 runs to 14 residues. CDR3: CASSLDRGVAPLHL. The CDR3 region has the DNA TGTGCCAGCAGTTTAGACAGGGGCGTTGCACCCCTCCACCTT.

The rearrangement uses TRBV7-2 and TRBJ1-6, with TRBD1 matching over 8 bases. V was clipped by 6 bases and J by 10 bases; unmatched bases: 8. The CDR3 runs 14 residues. Germline loops: CDR1 SGHTA, CDR2 FQGNSA. This CDR3 reads CASSETGEGSPLHF. Written as DNA, the CDR3 is TGTGCCAGCAGTGAGACAGGGGAGGGCTCACCCCTCCACTTT.

This chain links TRBV6-5 with TRBJ2-3; 12 positions match TRBD2. This CDR3 has 16 residues. With V trimmed by 0 bases and J by 4 bases, 2 bases remained unmatched. Germline V lookup: CDR1 MNHEY, CDR2 SVGAGI. This chain's CDR3 is CASSYSLAGGPDTQYF. DNA for the CDR3: TGTGCCAGCAGTTACTCCCTAGCGGGGGGGCCAGATACGCAGTATTTT.

This clone appeared a few times. The chain combines TRBV7-9 with TRBJ1-5; TRBD1 might be the D (6 bases). The CDR3 has 14 residues. Trimming pared 7 bases from V and 7 bases from J, leaving 17 bases between. Germline CDR1 is SEHNR and CDR2 is FQNEAQ (reference sequence). CDR3 in amino acids: CASKGQGRYQPQHF. CDR3 DNA sequence: TGTGCCAGCAAGGGCCAGGGGCGCTACCAGCCCCAGCATTTT.

V and J are TRBV9 and TRBJ2-1; D might be TRBD2 (5 bases). In germline, CDR1 is SGDLS, CDR2 YYNGEE. CDR3 length equals 14 residues. V lost 0 bases, J lost 9 bases, and 13 bases lay in between. The CDR3 protein is CASSVGQVRVEQFF. As DNA, the CDR3 is TGTGCCAGCAGCGTAGGTCAGGTGAGGGTTGAGCAGTTCTTC.

The V call is TRBV9, the J call TRBJ2-1; 8 nucleotides align to TRBD2. Looked up from germline, CDR1 is SGDLS and CDR2 is YYNGEE. The CDR3 sequence is 13 residues long. Trimming removed 4 bases from V and 12 bases from J; junction bases left unmatched: 9. CDR3 bases: TGTGCCAGCAGCCGGGGACTAGTGGGGGGGCAGTTCTTC. Translated: CASSRGLVGGQFF.

Comments on this clone: The junction does not match germline at one end; this may be a read error. This chain links TRBV18 with TRBJ1-1; D not certain. Germline V lookup: CDR1 KGHSH, CDR2 LQKENI. The CDR3 length is 13 residues. CDR3 sequence: CASSPRGTAKSHF. The CDR3 DNA is TGTGCCAGCTCACCTCGAGGAACAGCCAAATCCCATTTT.